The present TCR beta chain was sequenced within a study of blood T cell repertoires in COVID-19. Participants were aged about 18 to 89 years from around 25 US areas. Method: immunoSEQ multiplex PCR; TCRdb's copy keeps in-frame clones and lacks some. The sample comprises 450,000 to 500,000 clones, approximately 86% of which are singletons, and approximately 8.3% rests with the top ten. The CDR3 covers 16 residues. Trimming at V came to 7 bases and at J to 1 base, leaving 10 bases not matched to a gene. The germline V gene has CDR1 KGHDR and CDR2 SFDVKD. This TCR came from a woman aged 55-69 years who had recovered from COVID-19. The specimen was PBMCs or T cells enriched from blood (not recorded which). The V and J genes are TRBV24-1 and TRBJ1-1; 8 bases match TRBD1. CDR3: CATRARGQGENTEAFF. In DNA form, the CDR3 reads TGTGCCACCAGGGCCCGAGGACAGGGAGAGAACACTGAAGCTTTCTTT.